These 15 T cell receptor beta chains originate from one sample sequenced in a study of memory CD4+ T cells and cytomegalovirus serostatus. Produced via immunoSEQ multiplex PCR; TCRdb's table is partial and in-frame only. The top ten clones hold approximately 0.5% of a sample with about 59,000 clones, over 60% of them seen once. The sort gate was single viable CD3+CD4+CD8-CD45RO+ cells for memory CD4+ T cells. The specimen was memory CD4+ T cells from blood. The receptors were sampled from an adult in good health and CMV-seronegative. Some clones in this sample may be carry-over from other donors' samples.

The CDR3 sequence: CASSLYIRQGDQPQHF. In DNA, the CDR3 is TGTGCCAGCAGCTTGTACATTCGACAGGGGGATCAGCCCCAGCATTTT. The rearrangement joins TRBV5-8 to TRBJ1-5, with 9 nucleotides matching TRBD1. Germline loops: CDR1 SGHTS, CDR2 YDEGEE. V shed 1 base and J 5 bases; nucleotides not matched to a gene: 7. The CDR3 is 16 amino acids.

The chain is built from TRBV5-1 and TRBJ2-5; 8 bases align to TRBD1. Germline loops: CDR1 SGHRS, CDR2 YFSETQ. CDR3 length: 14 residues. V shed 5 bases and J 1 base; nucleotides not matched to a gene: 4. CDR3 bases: TGCGCCAGCAGACCTCAGGGGGCCCAAGAGACCCAGTACTTC. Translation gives CASRPQGAQETQYF.

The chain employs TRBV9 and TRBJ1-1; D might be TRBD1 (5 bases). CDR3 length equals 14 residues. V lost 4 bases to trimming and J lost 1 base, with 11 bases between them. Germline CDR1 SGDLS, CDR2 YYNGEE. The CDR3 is CASSFGQGNTEAFF. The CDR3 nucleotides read TGTGCCAGCAGCTTCGGCCAGGGGAACACTGAAGCTTTCTTT. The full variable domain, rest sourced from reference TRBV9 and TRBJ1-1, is DSGVTQTPKHLITATGQRVTLRCSPRSGDLSVYWYQQSLDQGLQFLIQYYNGEERAKGNILERFSAQQFPDLHSELNLSSLELGDSALYFCASSFGQGNTEAFFGQGTRLTVV.

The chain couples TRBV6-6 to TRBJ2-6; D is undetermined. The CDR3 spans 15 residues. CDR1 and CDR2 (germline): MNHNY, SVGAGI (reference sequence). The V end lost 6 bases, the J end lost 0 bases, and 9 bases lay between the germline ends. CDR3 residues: CASSPPSSGANVLTF. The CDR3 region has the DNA TGTGCCAGCAGCCCCCCAAGCTCTGGGGCCAACGTCCTGACTTTC.

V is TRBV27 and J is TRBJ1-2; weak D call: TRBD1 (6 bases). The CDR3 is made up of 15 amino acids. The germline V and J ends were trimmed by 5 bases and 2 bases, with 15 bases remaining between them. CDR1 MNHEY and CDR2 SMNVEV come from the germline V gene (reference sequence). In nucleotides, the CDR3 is TGTGCCAGCAGTCCCCTACAGGGCTCCAACTATGGCTACACCTTC. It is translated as CASSPLQGSNYGYTF.

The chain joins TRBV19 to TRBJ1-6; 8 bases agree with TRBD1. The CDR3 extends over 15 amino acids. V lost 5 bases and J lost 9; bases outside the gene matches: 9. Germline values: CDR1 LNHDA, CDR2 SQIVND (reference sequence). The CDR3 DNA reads TGTGCCAGTAGTCGGAAGACAGGGGAGGGTTCACCCCTCCACTTT. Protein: CASSRKTGEGSPLHF.

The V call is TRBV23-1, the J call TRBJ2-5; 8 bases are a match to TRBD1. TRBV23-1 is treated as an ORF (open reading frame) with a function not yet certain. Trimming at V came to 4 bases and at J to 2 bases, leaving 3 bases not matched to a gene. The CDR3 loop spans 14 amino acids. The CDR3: CASSRRTGQETQYF. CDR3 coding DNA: TGCGCCAGCAGTCGTCGGACAGGGCAAGAGACCCAGTACTTC.

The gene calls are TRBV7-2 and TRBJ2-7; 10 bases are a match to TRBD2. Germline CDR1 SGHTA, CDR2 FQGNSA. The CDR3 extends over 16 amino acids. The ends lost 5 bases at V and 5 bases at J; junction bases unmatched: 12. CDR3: CASSERLSGRFDEQYF. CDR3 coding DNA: TGTGCCAGCAGCGAGCGCCTTAGCGGGAGGTTCGACGAGCAGTACTTC.

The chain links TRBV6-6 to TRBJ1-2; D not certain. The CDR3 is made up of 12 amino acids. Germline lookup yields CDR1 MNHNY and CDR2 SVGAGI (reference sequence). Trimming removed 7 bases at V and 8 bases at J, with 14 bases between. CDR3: CASTPSSPGYTF. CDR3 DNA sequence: TGTGCCAGCACACCCAGCAGTCCGGGCTACACCTTC.

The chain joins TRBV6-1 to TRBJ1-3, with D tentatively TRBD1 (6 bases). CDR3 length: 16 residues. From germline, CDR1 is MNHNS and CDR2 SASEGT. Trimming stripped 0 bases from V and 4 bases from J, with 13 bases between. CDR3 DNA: TGTGCCAGCAGTGAAGCGCAGGGGACGGTAGGAAACACCATATATTTT. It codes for CASSEAQGTVGNTIYF.

The chain's CDR3 is CASSEDGGGAHEQFF. DNA of the CDR3: TGTGCCAGCAGTGAAGACGGCGGGGGGGCACATGAGCAGTTCTTC. The rearrangement uses TRBV2 and TRBJ2-1; 9 bases agree with TRBD2. CDR1 and CDR2 (germline): SNHLY, FYNNEI. V was pared by 1 base and J by 8 bases, with 6 bases of the junction left unmatched. The CDR3 runs to 15 residues.

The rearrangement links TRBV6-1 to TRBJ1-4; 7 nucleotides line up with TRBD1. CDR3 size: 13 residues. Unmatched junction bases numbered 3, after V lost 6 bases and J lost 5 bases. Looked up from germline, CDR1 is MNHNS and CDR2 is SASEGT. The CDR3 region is CASRRDRNEKLFF. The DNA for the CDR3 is TGTGCCAGCAGGCGGGACAGAAATGAAAAACTGTTTTTT.

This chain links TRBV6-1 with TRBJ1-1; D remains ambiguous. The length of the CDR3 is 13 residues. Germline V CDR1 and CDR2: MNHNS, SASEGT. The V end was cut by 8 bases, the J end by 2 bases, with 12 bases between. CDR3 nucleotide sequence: TGTGCCAGCCGGATTTGGAGTAACACTGAAGCTTTCTTT. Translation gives CASRIWSNTEAFF.

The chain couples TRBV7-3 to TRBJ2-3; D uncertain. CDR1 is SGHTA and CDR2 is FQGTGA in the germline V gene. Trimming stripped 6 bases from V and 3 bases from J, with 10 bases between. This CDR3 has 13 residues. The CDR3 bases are TGTGCCAGCAGTGGGATAGGAACAGATACGCAGTATTTT. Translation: CASSGIGTDTQYF.

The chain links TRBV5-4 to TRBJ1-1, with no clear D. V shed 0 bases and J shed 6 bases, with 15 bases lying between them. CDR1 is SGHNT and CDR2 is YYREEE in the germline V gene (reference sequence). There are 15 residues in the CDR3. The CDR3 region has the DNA TGTGCCAGCAGCTTGGATAGCAGGAAGGCGGCTGAAGCTTTCTTT. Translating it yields CASSLDSRKAAEAFF.